The T cell receptor (beta chain) described here comes from a study of CD8+ T cells in alopecia areata. On the study more broadly: Using the percentage of affected scalp area, treated patients' severity was scored. Study observations and caveats: With just one nonresponder, it is still uncertain whether baseline CD8+ expansion relates to response. Possibly as an HLA-related effect, TCR sharing across patients appeared less clear than in mice.

The CDR3 sequence is 16 residues long. The V and J ends lost 1 base and 1 base, in that order; junction bases with no gene match: 4. Germline CDR1 reads SGHKS; CDR2 reads YYEKEE (reference sequence). This clone has a handful of counts. Its target is unknown. Treatment meaning: oral pan-JAK inhibitor, 5-10 mg twice daily. Isolation of CD4+ and CD8+ T cells from PBMCs was achieved by sorting. Following extraction, RNA underwent reverse transcription to cDNA, which served as the sequencing template. Using immunoSEQ multiplex PCR, the repertoire was profiled, and TCRdb retains in-frame clones only, with some absent. The sample contains roughly 180,000 clones, 55% to 70% of which appear only once.

The clonotype comes from a human donor with alopecia areata. The source material was CD4+ T cells sorted from blood, sampled at week 4, from a patient treated with tofacitinib. The gene calls are TRBV5-5 and TRBJ1-5; TRBD1 agrees at 8 bases. DNA for the CDR3: TGTGCCAGCAGCTTGAGGACAGGGTTGAGCAATCAGCCCCAGCATTTT. Translated: CASSLRTGLSNQPQHF.